This is a list of T cell receptor beta chains from one sample in a study of blood T cell repertoires in COVID-19. Sequencing used immunoSEQ multiplex PCR; TCRdb keeps in-frame clones, though not all of them. In the table there are 20,000 to 25,000 clones, 75% to 90% of which are singletons. Source material: peripheral blood. These receptors all stem from an elderly woman with acute or convalescent COVID-19. The CDR3 runs from the conserved cysteine through the conserved F or W. D genes are given only for firm matches. Some rows have no size entry. The others give once, few or many, or a class for an expanded clone.

D gene | clone size | J gene | V gene | CDR3 DNA | CDR3 protein
TRBD2 | . | TRBJ2-3 | TRBV7-6 | TGTGCCAGCAGCCTCCGGACTAGCGGGAGCTCCGGAGATACGCAGTATTTT | CASSLRTSGSSGDTQYF
TRBD2 | . | TRBJ2-1 | TRBV20-1 | TGCAGTGCTAGTAGCGGGAGAAGCAATGAGCAGTTCTTC | CSASSGRSNEQFF
TRBD1 | . | TRBJ1-2 | TRBV7-9 | TGTGCCAGCAGCTTAGGGTTCAAGGGGGCGACTGGCTACACCTTC | CASSLGFKGATGYTF
TRBD1 | . | TRBJ1-2 | TRBV5-1 | TGCGCCAGCAGCTTGGCTCCGGGACAGGGGAACGGTGGCTACACCTTC | CASSLAPGQGNGGYTF
. | once | TRBJ1-5 | TRBV7-2 | TGTGCCAGCAGCTTAGAAAGGTCAGGGAATCAGCCCCAGCATTTT | CASSLERSGNQPQHF
TRBD1 | . | TRBJ1-1 | TRBV9 | TGTGCCAGCAGCCCGCTCGCAGGGGGCCGGACTGAAGCTTTCTTT | CASSPLAGGRTEAFF
. | few | TRBJ1-2 | TRBV12-3/TRBV12-4 | TGTGCCAGCAGTCCTGACATGAGTGGCTACACCTTC | CASSPDMSGYTF
TRBD2 | . | TRBJ2-2 | TRBV5-1 | TGCGCCAGCAGCTCCTCTAGCGGGGGGGCCACCGGGGAGCTGTTTTTT | CASSSSSGGATGELFF
TRBD1 | few | TRBJ1-2 | TRBV9 | TGTGCCAGCAGCCCAGGGACAGGGACCAACTATGGCTACACCTTC | CASSPGTGTNYGYTF
. | . | TRBJ2-7 | TRBV3-1/TRBV3-2 | TGTGCCAGCAGCCAAGAGAGGGCCTACGAGCAGTACTTC | CASSQERAYEQYF
. | once | TRBJ2-2 | TRBV27 | TGTGCCAGCACCACCCGAGCCGGGGAGCTGTTTTTT | CASTTRAGELFF
. | . | TRBJ2-2 | TRBV9 | TGTGCCAGCAGCCCCCCCGTAGTGAACACCGGGGAGCTGTTTTTT | CASSPPVVNTGELFF
TRBD1 | once | TRBJ1-4 | TRBV7-2 | TGTGCCAGCAGCCTCAACGGACAGGTGGGAAATGAAAAACTGTTTTTT | CASSLNGQVGNEKLFF
TRBD2 | . | TRBJ2-7 | TRBV9 | TGTGCCAGCAGCGTAGCCGCTAGCGGGAGCATCGAGCAGTACTTC | CASSVAASGSIEQYF
. | . | TRBJ1-1 | TRBV29-1 | TGCAGCGTTGGTCACACGACAAACACTGAAGCTTTCTTT | CSVGHTTNTEAFF
. | . | TRBJ2-1 | TRBV7-2 | TGTGCCAGCAGCTTCTTGACAGGTATGCCCCTTATAAAGCAGTTCTTC | CASSFLTGMPLIKQFF
. | . | TRBJ2-7 | TRBV11-3 | TGTGCCAGCAGCTTAGGGCGGGTAAGCTCCTACGAGCAGTACTTC | CASSLGRVSSYEQYF
TRBD1 | . | TRBJ1-5 | TRBV6-1 | TGTGCCAGCAGTGCGGGGACAGCTTTTCCTAGCAATCAGCCCCAGCATTTT | CASSAGTAFPSNQPQHF
TRBD1 | . | TRBJ1-1 | TRBV18 | TGTGCCAGCTCACCACTCCAGGGGGGGAACACTGAAGCTTTCTTT | CASSPLQGGNTEAFF
TRBD2 | . | TRBJ2-7 | TRBV6-6 | TGTGCCAGCAGGGCCGCGGGGGGGGGCGAGCAGTACTTC | CASRAAGGGEQYF
. | . | TRBJ2-7 | TRBV3-1/TRBV3-2 | TGTGCCAGCAGCCCCCTCCGGGACTGCCCCTACGAGCAGTACTTC | CASSPLRDCPYEQYF
TRBD1 | . | TRBJ1-5 | TRBV5-6 | TGTGCCAGCAGCGATAAGACAGGGCGACAGCCCCAGCATTTT | CASSDKTGRQPQHF
TRBD2 | once | TRBJ2-1 | TRBV30 | TGTGCCTGGACCCCCCCCCGGCGGGAGTGGTATGAGCAGTTCTTC | CAWTPPRREWYEQFF
. | . | TRBJ2-1 | TRBV4-1 | TGCGCCAGCAGCCATCCCTATGGTGAGCAGTTCTTC | CASSHPYGEQFF
. | . | TRBJ2-2 | TRBV6-5 | TGTGCCAGCACTAGCGAGCCCACCGGGGAGCTGTTTTTT | CASTSEPTGELFF
. | . | TRBJ2-5 | TRBV7-9 | TGTGCCGGACTAATTGGAGAGACCCAGTACTTC | CAGLIGETQYF
TRBD1 | . | TRBJ1-4 | TRBV7-9 | TGTGCCATCCCAGTAGGACAGGGATTTTTGTTTGAAAAACTGTTTTTT | CAIPVGQGFLFEKLFF
. | once | TRBJ2-1 | TRBV30 | TGTGCCTGGAGAGGGGGGGGCGGACTACTGGGCAATGAGCAGTTCTTC | CAWRGGGGLLGNEQFF
. | . | TRBJ2-1 | TRBV6-5 | TGTGCCAGCAGTCCTCGGTCGTACAATGAGCAGTTCTTC | CASSPRSYNEQFF
TRBD2 | . | TRBJ2-5 | TRBV27 | TGTGCCAGCAGGGGGGGGGTCCTAGACCAAGAGACCCAGTACTTC | CASRGGVLDQETQYF
. | . | TRBJ2-7 | TRBV6-5 | TGTGCCAGCAGTTATGAGGGTTCCTACGAGCAGTACTTC | CASSYEGSYEQYF
. | . | TRBJ1-2 | TRBV12-3/TRBV12-4 | TGTGCCAGCAGTGAGACATCTAACTATGGCTACACCTTC | CASSETSNYGYTF
TRBD2 | once | TRBJ2-3 | TRBV2 | TGTGCCAGCACCTTAATTAGGGTGACTAGCGGGAGGGCCGGAGATACGCAGTATTTT | CASTLIRVTSGRAGDTQYF
TRBD1 | . | TRBJ1-1 | TRBV11-2 | TGTGCCAGCAGTTTCGGACAGGGGTACACTGAAGCTTTCTTT | CASSFGQGYTEAFF
TRBD1 | . | TRBJ1-2 | TRBV5-1 | TGCGCCAGCAGCCCGGGACAGCGAGGCTACACCTTC | CASSPGQRGYTF
TRBD2 | once | TRBJ2-7 | TRBV18 | TGTGCCAGCTCACAGGCTAGCGGAATTGACTACGAGCAGTACTTC | CASSQASGIDYEQYF
. | . | TRBJ1-1 | TRBV20-1 | TGCAGTGCGGTTCAGAATGAAGCTTTCTTT | CSAVQNEAFF
. | . | TRBJ2-4 | TRBV4-2 | TGTGCCAGCAGCCAAGGCGGGGTAGCCAAAAACATTCAGTACTTC | CASSQGGVAKNIQYF
. | few | TRBJ1-6 | TRBV9 | TGTGCCAGCAGCGCTGGACTGATCAATTCACCCCTCCACTTT | CASSAGLINSPLHF
. | . | TRBJ1-1 | TRBV3-1/TRBV3-2 | TGTGCCAGCAGCCAGGGGAGGGCTGAAGCTTTCTTT | CASSQGRAEAFF
TRBD1 | . | TRBJ2-5 | TRBV24-1 | TGTGCCACCAGTGATTCTCTTGGGACAGACCAAGAGACCCAGTACTTC | CATSDSLGTDQETQYF
. | . | TRBJ1-5 | TRBV27 | TGTGCCCACACATCAAGGATCGGGGAGCGAGGGCGCGGGAATCAGCCCCAGCATTTT | CAHTSRIGERGRGNQPQHF
. | few | TRBJ1-1 | TRBV7-9 | TGTGCCAGCAGCTTTGACGGGAGGACTGAAGCTTTCTTT | CASSFDGRTEAFF
. | . | TRBJ1-2 | TRBV19 | TGTGCCAGTAGCTTGGACGGGACTAACTATGGCTACACCTTC | CASSLDGTNYGYTF
TRBD2 | . | TRBJ2-2 | TRBV27 | TGTGCCAGCAGTTGGGCGGGACTAGCGGACACCGGGGAGCTGTTTTTT | CASSWAGLADTGELFF
TRBD2 | . | TRBJ2-1 | TRBV5-4 | TGTGCCAGCAGTTCACTAGCGGGAGTTGGAAATGAGCAGTTCTTC | CASSSLAGVGNEQFF
. | . | TRBJ2-4 | TRBV12-3/TRBV12-4 | TGTGCCAGCAGGTCGGGAAACATTCAGTACTTC | CASRSGNIQYF
. | . | TRBJ2-5 | TRBV12-3/TRBV12-4 | TGTGCCAGCAGCCGCCGCGAAGAGACCCAGTACTTC | CASSRREETQYF
TRBD1 | . | TRBJ1-1 | TRBV5-1 | TGCGCCAGCAGGGACAGGGAAGTTTTATGGGGGAACACTGAAGCTTTCTTT | CASRDREVLWGNTEAFF
. | . | TRBJ1-1 | TRBV29-1 | TGCAGCACCCTCCCCAGGCTGAACACTGAAGCTTTCTTT | CSTLPRLNTEAFF
TRBD1 | . | TRBJ1-2 | TRBV30 | TGTGCCTGGAGTACACAGGGGATACGCTACACCTTC | CAWSTQGIRYTF
. | . | TRBJ2-4 | TRBV28 | TGTGCCAGCAGTGTCGCTTCGCAGGCCAAAAACATTCAGTACTTC | CASSVASQAKNIQYF
. | . | TRBJ1-6 | TRBV10-3 | TGTGCCATCAGTGACCACACTTCACCCCTCCACTTT | CAISDHTSPLHF